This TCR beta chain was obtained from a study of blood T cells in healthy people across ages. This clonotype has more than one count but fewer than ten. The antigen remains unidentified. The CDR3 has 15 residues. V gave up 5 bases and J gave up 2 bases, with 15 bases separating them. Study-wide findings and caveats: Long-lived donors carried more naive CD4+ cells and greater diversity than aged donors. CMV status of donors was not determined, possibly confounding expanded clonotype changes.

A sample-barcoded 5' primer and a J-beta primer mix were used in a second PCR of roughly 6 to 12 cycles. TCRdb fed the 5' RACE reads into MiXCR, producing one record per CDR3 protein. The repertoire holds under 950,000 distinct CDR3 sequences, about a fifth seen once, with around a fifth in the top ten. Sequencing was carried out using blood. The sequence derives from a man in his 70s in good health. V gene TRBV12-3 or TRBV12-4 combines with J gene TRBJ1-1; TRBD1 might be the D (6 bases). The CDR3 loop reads CASSHRTAANTEAFF. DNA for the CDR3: TGTGCCAGCAGTCATCGGACAGCGGCAAACACTGAAGCTTTCTTT.